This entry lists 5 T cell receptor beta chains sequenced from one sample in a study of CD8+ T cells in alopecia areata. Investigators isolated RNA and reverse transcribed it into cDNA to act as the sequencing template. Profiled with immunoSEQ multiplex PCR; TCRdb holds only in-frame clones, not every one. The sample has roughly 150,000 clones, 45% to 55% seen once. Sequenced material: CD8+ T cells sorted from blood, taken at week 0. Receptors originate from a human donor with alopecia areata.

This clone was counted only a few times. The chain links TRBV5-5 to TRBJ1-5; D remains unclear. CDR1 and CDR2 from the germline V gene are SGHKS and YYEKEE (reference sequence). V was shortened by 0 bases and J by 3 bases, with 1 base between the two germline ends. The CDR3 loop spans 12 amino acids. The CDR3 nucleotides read TGTGCCAGCAGCTTGGACAATCAGCCCCAGCATTTT. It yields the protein CASSLDNQPQHF.

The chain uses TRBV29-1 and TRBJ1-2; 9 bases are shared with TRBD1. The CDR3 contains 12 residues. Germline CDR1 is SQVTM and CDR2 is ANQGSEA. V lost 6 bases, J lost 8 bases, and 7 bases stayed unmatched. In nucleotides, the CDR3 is TGCAGCGTCCCACAGGGGGCGGGAGGCTACACCTTC. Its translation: CSVPQGAGGYTF.

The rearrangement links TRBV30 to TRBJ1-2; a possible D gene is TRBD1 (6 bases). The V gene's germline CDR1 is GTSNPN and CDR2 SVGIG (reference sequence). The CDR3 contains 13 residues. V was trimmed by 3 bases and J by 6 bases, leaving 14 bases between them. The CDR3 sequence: CAWRETGVDGYTF. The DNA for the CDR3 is TGTGCCTGGAGGGAGACAGGTGTGGATGGCTACACCTTC.

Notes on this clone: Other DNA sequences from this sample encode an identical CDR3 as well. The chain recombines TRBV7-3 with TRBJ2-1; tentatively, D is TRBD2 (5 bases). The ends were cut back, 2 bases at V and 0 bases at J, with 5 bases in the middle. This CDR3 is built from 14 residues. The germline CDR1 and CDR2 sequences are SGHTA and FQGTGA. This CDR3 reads CASSLEGSYNEQFF. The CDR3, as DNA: TGTGCCAGCAGCTTAGAGGGCTCCTACAATGAGCAGTTCTTC.

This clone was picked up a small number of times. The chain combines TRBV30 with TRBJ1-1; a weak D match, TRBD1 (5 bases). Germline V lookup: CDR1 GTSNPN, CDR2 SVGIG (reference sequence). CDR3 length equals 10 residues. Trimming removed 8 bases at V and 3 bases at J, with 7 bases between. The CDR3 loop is CAAGDTEAFF. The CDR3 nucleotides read TGTGCCGCGGGGGACACTGAAGCTTTCTTT. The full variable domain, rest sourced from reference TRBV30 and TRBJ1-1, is SQTIHQWPATLVQPVGSPLSLECTVEGTSNPNLYWYRQAAGRGLQLLFYSVGIGQISSEVPQNLSASRPQDRQFILSSKKLLLSDSGFYLCAAGDTEAFFGQGTRLTVV.